This T cell receptor beta chain is from a study of blood T cell repertoires in COVID-19. On the study more broadly: The cDNA or gDNA used as material had been derived from T cells, B-cell-depleted T cells, or PBMCs.

Living in 25 or so US areas, the participants were between roughly 18 and 90 years of age. Which cohort a participant joined came from the clinical history participants gave. Before being deemed recovered, Cohort 3 donors had two negative PCRs, clearance, or symptom resolution. Profiling relied on immunoSEQ multiplex PCR, and the TCRdb table lists in-frame clones only, not all of them. The table shows some 170,000 clones, with 75% to 85% occurring only once. With 0 bases removed from V and 7 bases from J, the gap between germline ends came to 14 bases. Germline CDR1 SGHKS, CDR2 YYEKEE (reference sequence). The CDR3 covers 16 residues.

V is TRBV5-5 and J is TRBJ1-6, with D possibly matching TRBD1 (5 bases). Sequencing was done on a sample of PBMCs or T cells enriched from blood (not recorded which). The TCR comes from a man in his fifties or sixties who had recovered from COVID-19. The CDR3 loop is CASSLARTRWNSPLHF. In DNA form, the CDR3 reads TGTGCCAGCAGCTTGGCAAGGACACGGTGGAATTCACCCCTCCACTTT.